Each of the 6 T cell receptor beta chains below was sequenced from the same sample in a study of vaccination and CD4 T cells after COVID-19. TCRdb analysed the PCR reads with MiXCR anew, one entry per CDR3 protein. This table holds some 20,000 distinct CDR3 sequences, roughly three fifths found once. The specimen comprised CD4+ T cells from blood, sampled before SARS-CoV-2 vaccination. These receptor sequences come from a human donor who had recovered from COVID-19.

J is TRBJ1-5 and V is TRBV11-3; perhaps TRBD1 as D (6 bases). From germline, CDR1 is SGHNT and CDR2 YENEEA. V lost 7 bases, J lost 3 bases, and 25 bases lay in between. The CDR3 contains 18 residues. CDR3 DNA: TGTGCCAGCAAAGTCCGAAAGAGACAGGCAAAAGACAATCAGCCCCAGCATTTT. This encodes CASKVRKRQAKDNQPQHF.

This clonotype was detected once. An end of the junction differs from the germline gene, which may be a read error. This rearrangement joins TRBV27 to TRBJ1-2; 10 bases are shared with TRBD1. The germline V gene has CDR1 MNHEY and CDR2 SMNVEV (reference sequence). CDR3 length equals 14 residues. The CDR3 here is CDSSRRDRGNGYTF. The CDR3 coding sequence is TGTGACAGCAGCCGCCGGGACAGGGGCAATGGCTACACCTTC.

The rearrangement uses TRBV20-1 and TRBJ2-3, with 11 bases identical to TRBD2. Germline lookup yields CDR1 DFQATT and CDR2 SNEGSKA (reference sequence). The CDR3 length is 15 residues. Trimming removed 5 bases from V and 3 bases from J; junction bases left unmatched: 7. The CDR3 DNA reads TGCAGTGCTGGGGGGGGACTAGCGGAAACAGATACGCAGTATTTT. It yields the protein CSAGGGLAETDTQYF.

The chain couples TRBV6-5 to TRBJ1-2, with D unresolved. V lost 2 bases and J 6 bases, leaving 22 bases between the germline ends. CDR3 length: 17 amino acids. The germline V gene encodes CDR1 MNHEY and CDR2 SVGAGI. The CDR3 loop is CASSYGRDALARDGYTF. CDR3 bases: TGTGCCAGCAGTTACGGCCGTGACGCACTCGCTAGAGATGGCTACACCTTC.

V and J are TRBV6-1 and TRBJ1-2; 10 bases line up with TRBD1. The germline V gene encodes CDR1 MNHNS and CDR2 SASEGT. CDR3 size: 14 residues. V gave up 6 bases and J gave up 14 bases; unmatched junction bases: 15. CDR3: CASRMLPGQGPKTF. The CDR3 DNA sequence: TGTGCCAGCAGAATGCTTCCGGGACAGGGGCCCAAAACCTTC.

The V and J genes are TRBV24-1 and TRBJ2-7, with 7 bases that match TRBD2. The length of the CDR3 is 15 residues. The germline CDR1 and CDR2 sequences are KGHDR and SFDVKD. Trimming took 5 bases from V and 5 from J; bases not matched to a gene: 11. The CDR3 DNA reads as TGTGCCACCAGTGCGGCGGGAGTCCCCCCCCACGAGCAGTACTTC. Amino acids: CATSAAGVPPHEQYF.